One and the same sample provided the 29 T cell receptor beta chains below, sequenced in a study of CD8 T cells in ankylosing spondylitis (dated by TCRdb to the late 2010s). The library was built by means of 5' RACE. Sequencing was carried out with an Illumina HiSeq 2500. Clones were called with MiXCR by TCRdb after fastp trimmed the public reads at Q25, and only in-frame beta chains were retained. Each entry merges the rows of one CDR3 protein and shows their most common DNA and genes. Within this sample are some 840,000 distinct CDR3 sequences, with around 11% of them counted one time only. Jointly, the top ten make up approximately 0.46% of the sample. General study outcomes and caveats: Blood from ankylosing spondylitis patients appeared to be characterized by a TCR beta motif composed of roughly 8 highly homologous amino acid variants.

Antigens of these TCRs are unknown. The sample was blood, either unsorted or a sorted T cell fraction (not recorded which). Receptor source: a male donor with ankylosing spondylitis.

In its sample, this clonotype was seen many times. The V and J genes are TRBV29-1 and TRBJ1-2, with 8 bases fitting TRBD1. There are 14 residues in the CDR3. The germline V gene encodes CDR1 SQVTM and CDR2 ANQGSEA. J was trimmed by 4 bases and V by 6 bases; bases with no gene match: 10. CDR3 sequence: CSVVGQGGGYGYTF. The DNA of the CDR3 is TGCAGCGTCGTTGGACAGGGAGGGGGCTATGGCTACACCTTC.

CDR3 in DNA: TGTGCCATCAAAAACAGTGCTAGCACAGATACGCAGTATTTT. Encoded protein: CAIKNSASTDTQYF. The chain uses TRBV10-3 and TRBJ2-3, with D hard to call. The CDR3 runs 14 residues. Germline CDR1 and CDR2: ENHRY and SYGVKD. V was cut by 7 bases and J by 0 bases, with 11 bases left in between.

This clonotype was counted between two and nine times. CDR3 bases: TGCGCCAGCAGCCAAGATATAAACTTGGGCGTCAATTCACCCCTCCACTTT. This translates into CASSQDINLGVNSPLHF. The genes are TRBV4-3 and TRBJ1-6; D gene ambiguous. The CDR3 has 17 residues. Germline CDR1 reads LGHNA; CDR2 reads YSLEER. With 0 bases removed from V and 7 bases from J, the gap between germline ends came to 16 bases.

The sample holds a few counts of this clonotype. The V gene is TRBV20-1, the J gene TRBJ2-7; a possible D gene is TRBD1 (6 bases). V was shortened by 5 bases and J by 6 bases, with 17 bases between the two germline ends. Germline V gene lookup returns CDR1 DFQATT and CDR2 SNEGSKA (reference sequence). The CDR3 sequence is 13 residues long. CDR3 sequence (DNA): TGCAGTGCTGCTACAGGGAGCCGGGGCGAGCAGTACTTC. Its protein is CSAATGSRGEQYF.

V gene TRBV7-3 combines with J gene TRBJ1-2; D may be TRBD1 (5 bases). Trimming left V 5 bases short and J 6 bases short, with 13 bases between. The CDR3 covers 13 residues. The germline CDR1 and CDR2 sequences are SGHTA and FQGTGA. The CDR3 sequence: CASSKQGGDGYTF. In DNA, the CDR3 is TGTGCCAGCAGCAAGCAGGGTGGCGATGGCTACACCTTC.

The chain employs TRBV12-3 or TRBV12-4 and TRBJ2-1; D possibly corresponds to TRBD2 (6 bases). Trimming left V 7 bases short and J 9 bases short, with 22 bases between. This CDR3 has 15 amino acids. This CDR3 is CASTPVDRGLGEQFF. DNA of the CDR3: TGTGCCAGCACTCCGGTCGATCGGGGGTTGGGTGAGCAGTTCTTC.

This clonotype was seen a few times. V and J are TRBV10-3 and TRBJ2-6; 7 bases line up with TRBD1. Germline V CDR1 and CDR2: ENHRY, SYGVKD. This CDR3 spans 20 amino acids. V gave up 4 bases and J gave up 0 bases; unmatched junction bases: 15. The CDR3 spells CAISGPGQSQGFSGANVLTF. The CDR3 DNA follows: TGTGCCATCAGTGGACCGGGACAGTCTCAAGGCTTCTCTGGGGCCAACGTCCTGACTTTC.

This clonotype has only a few counts. The V call is TRBV9, the J call TRBJ2-3; 10 bases line up with TRBD2. The trim removed 4 bases at V and 4 bases at J, leaving 6 bases unmatched. This CDR3 region has 15 residues. Germline V gene sequence: CDR1 SGDLS, CDR2 YYNGEE. CDR3 bases: TGTGCCAGCAGCATTCTAGCGGGGGCTTCAGATACGCAGTATTTT. This encodes CASSILAGASDTQYF.

The CDR3 DNA follows: TGCACGGTGGGCAGGCTGCTAACGGGAGAAGCTTTCTTT. This encodes CTVGRLLTGEAFF. The chain joins TRBV29-1 to TRBJ1-1; D is uncertain. Germline CDR1 reads SQVTM; CDR2 reads ANQGSEA. The length of the CDR3 is 13 residues. The full variable domain, completed using reference TRBV29-1 and TRBJ1-1, is SAVISQKPSRDICQRGTSLTIQCQVDSQVTMMFWYRQQPGQSLTLIATANQGSEATYESGFVIDKFPISRPNLTFSTLTVSNMSPEDSSIYLCTVGRLLTGEAFFGQGTRLTVV.

In this sample, this clonotype turned up many times. The chain combines TRBV20-1 with TRBJ2-5; the D is unclear. This CDR3 comprises 14 residues. V dropped 6 bases and J dropped 2 bases, with 16 bases sitting between them. Germline V lookup: CDR1 DFQATT, CDR2 SNEGSKA (reference sequence). CDR3 loop: CSAPFNLAQETQYF. DNA for the CDR3: TGCAGTGCGCCGTTCAACTTGGCACAAGAGACCCAGTACTTC.

The rearrangement joins TRBV5-6 to TRBJ1-1; D is possibly TRBD1 (6 bases). The CDR3 loop spans 13 amino acids. Per germline, CDR1 SGHDT and CDR2 YYEEEE. Between the trimmed V and J ends, which lost 4 bases and 5 bases, there was a span of 12 bases. The CDR3, as DNA: TGTGCCAGCAGCGGGATTAGGGGGACTGAAGCTTTCTTT. As protein: CASSGIRGTEAFF.

This clonotype was seen only once. V is TRBV9 and J is TRBJ2-3; weak D call: TRBD1 (6 bases). V was trimmed by 3 bases and J by 2 bases, leaving 13 bases between them. Germline V CDR1 and CDR2: SGDLS, YYNGEE. The CDR3 covers 15 residues. The CDR3 sequence is CASSGPTGYTDTQYF. The CDR3 nucleotides read TGTGCCAGCAGCGGACCGACAGGTTACACAGATACGCAGTATTTT.

The chain uses TRBV6-5 and TRBJ2-7; D unresolved. V was cut by 3 bases and J by 5 bases, with 17 bases left in between. This CDR3 comprises 15 residues. CDR1 and CDR2 from the germline V gene are MNHEY and SVGAGI. The CDR3 loop is CASSYVSRATNEQYF. The CDR3 DNA is TGTGCCAGCAGTTATGTGTCCCGCGCCACTAACGAGCAGTACTTC.

This clonotype was counted a few times. The chain is built from TRBV5-1 and TRBJ2-3; TRBD1 matches 10 bases. The V and J ends lost 5 bases and 4 bases, in that order; junction bases with no gene match: 7. Germline CDR1 reads SGHRS; CDR2 reads YFSETQ. This CDR3 region has 15 residues. The CDR3 protein is CASSRDRGRPDTQYF. CDR3 nucleotide sequence: TGCGCCAGCAGTCGAGACAGGGGGCGACCAGATACGCAGTATTTT.

This clonotype was seen a handful of times. The chain couples TRBV5-1 to TRBJ2-7, with D perhaps matching TRBD2 (5 bases). The CDR3 sequence is 15 residues long. In germline, CDR1 is SGHRS, CDR2 YFSETQ. The germline V and J ends were trimmed by 0 bases and 0 bases, with 10 bases remaining between them. CDR3 DNA: TGCGCCAGCAGCTTGGCTCTAGCCAACTCCTACGAGCAGTACTTC. This encodes CASSLALANSYEQYF.

This clonotype appeared once. The chain links TRBV5-6 to TRBJ1-1, with 8 bases lining up with TRBD1. The CDR3 covers 14 residues. V lost 9 bases to trimming and J lost 6 bases; unmatched junction nucleotides: 13. The germline gives CDR1 SGHDT, CDR2 YYEEEE. CDR3 bases: TGTGCCATGAGCGAGGACAGGGTATTTGCTGAAGCTTTCTTT. It codes for CAMSEDRVFAEAFF.

Ten or more counts support this clonotype. The gene calls are TRBV6-5 and TRBJ1-6, with 9 bases matching TRBD1. Trimming at V came to 4 bases and at J to 4 bases, leaving 2 bases not matched to a gene. Germline CDR1 MNHEY, CDR2 SVGAGI. The CDR3 has 15 residues. DNA for the CDR3: TGTGCCAGCAGTTTCGGACAGGGGTATAATTCACCCCTCCACTTT. Its protein product is CASSFGQGYNSPLHF.

Many counts were recorded for this clonotype. The CDR3 DNA follows: TGCAGCGTGACTAGCGGGAGGCCTTATAGCACAGATACGCAGTATTTT. It is translated as CSVTSGRPYSTDTQYF. V is TRBV29-1 and J is TRBJ2-3; TRBD2 aligns across 13 bases. The CDR3 contains 16 residues. Germline CDR1 and CDR2: SQVTM and ANQGSEA. J was trimmed by 0 bases and V by 6 bases; bases with no gene match: 6.

The chain joins TRBV10-3 to TRBJ2-7, with D perhaps matching TRBD1 (6 bases). This CDR3 region has 13 residues. The germline CDR1 and CDR2 sequences are ENHRY and SYGVKD. V lost 10 bases and J 4 bases, leaving 17 bases between the germline ends. CDR3 bases: TGTGCCACCTTAAGGCAGGGGCAATACGAGCAGTACTTC. Protein sequence: CATLRQGQYEQYF.

This clonotype was observed a handful of times. J is TRBJ2-3 and V is TRBV5-1; D is perhaps TRBD1 or TRBD2 (5 bases each). This CDR3 is 17 amino acids long. Trimming cost V 3 bases and J 7 bases, with 24 bases left between them. CDR1 is SGHRS and CDR2 is YFSETQ in the germline V gene. The CDR3 sequence is CASSYTPIGTTQNTQYF. Here the CDR3 DNA reads TGCGCCAGCAGCTATACGCCTATCGGGACCACTCAGAATACGCAGTATTTT.

This clonotype has a handful of counts. The V call is TRBV5-1, the J call TRBJ2-1; tentatively, D is TRBD1 (5 bases). Between the trimmed V and J ends, which lost 5 bases and 6 bases, there was a span of 12 bases. From germline, CDR1 is SGHRS and CDR2 YFSETQ. The CDR3 is made up of 13 amino acids. The DNA for the CDR3 is TGCGCCAGCAGGGTGGGCAGGGCCAATGAGCAGTTCTTC. Translating it yields CASRVGRANEQFF. Supplemented by reference TRBV5-1 and TRBJ2-1, the full variable domain reads KAGVTQTPRYLIKTRGQQVTLSCSPISGHRSVSWYQQTPGQGLQFLFEYFSETQRNKGNFPGRFSGRQFSNSRSEMNVSTLELGDSALYLCASRVGRANEQFFGPGTRLTVL.

The chain uses TRBV4-1 and TRBJ1-1, with TRBD1 as a possible D gene (6 bases). V lost 0 bases, J lost 5 bases, and 19 bases lay in between. The CDR3 covers 17 residues. CDR1 is MGHRA and CDR2 is YSYEKL in the germline V gene. As DNA, the CDR3 is TGCGCCAGCAGCCAAGATGAGTTATCCAGGGGAACGACTGAAGCTTTCTTT. The encoded protein is CASSQDELSRGTTEAFF.

This clonotype occurred a few times. CDR3 bases: TGTGCCAGCAGAGGGAAAAGGGGAAGCACTGAAGCTTTCTTT. This gives the protein CASRGKRGSTEAFF. J is TRBJ1-1 and V is TRBV6-1, with D possibly matching TRBD1 (5 bases). The CDR3 contains 14 residues. CDR1 and CDR2 (germline): MNHNS, SASEGT. With 6 bases removed from V and 4 bases from J, the gap between germline ends came to 15 bases.

This clonotype showed up many times. The chain is built from TRBV29-1 and TRBJ1-2; D perhaps matches TRBD1 (5 bases). The CDR3 contains 10 residues. Germline V gene data show CDR1 as SQVTM and CDR2 as ANQGSEA. The V and J ends lost 2 bases and 7 bases respectively, with 5 bases between them. The CDR3 DNA sequence: TGCAGCGTTGAACAGGGTGGCTACACCTTC. Its protein product is CSVEQGGYTF.

In this sample, this clonotype turned up a few times. The gene calls are TRBV7-2 and TRBJ2-7; D is uncertain. The CDR3 has 15 residues. Germline assignment: CDR1 SGHTA and CDR2 FQGNSA. Trimming removed 2 bases from V and 6 bases from J, with 17 bases in between. CDR3 sequence reads: CASSLRTFARGEQYF. CDR3 nucleotide sequence: TGTGCCAGCAGCTTACGAACCTTCGCTCGAGGCGAGCAGTACTTC.

This clonotype has a handful of counts. The V call is TRBV7-3, the J call TRBJ2-5; no clear D. This CDR3 is 13 amino acids long. V lost 2 bases to trimming and J lost 5 bases, with 9 bases between them. CDR1 is SGHTA, CDR2 FQGTGA, per germline. The CDR3 sequence is CASSLQLGETQYF. CDR3 in DNA: TGTGCCAGCAGCTTACAATTAGGGGAGACCCAGTACTTC.

This chain connects TRBV7-2 to TRBJ2-5, with 7 nucleotides matching TRBD2. Germline CDR1 is SGHTA and CDR2 is FQGNSA. After removal of 3 bases from V and 2 bases from J, the junction contained 6 bases not matched to a gene. The length of the CDR3 is 15 residues. CDR3 nucleotides: TGTGCCAGCAGCTTTTCCGGGACTATTCAAGAGACCCAGTACTTC. Protein product: CASSFSGTIQETQYF.

A few counts support this clonotype. This chain connects TRBV7-9 to TRBJ2-5, with 7 bases identical to TRBD2. CDR1 and CDR2 from the germline V gene are SEHNR and FQNEAQ (reference sequence). The CDR3 spans 15 residues. The junction had 7 bases not matched to a gene; V was cut back by 1 base and J by 5 bases. The CDR3 DNA is TGTGCCAGCAGCTTAGGAGCGGGGTTTCTCGAGACCCAGTACTTC. Translating gives CASSLGAGFLETQYF.

The sample holds a few counts of this clonotype. The gene calls are TRBV29-1 and TRBJ2-1; no reliable D call. Per the germline V gene, CDR1 is SQVTM and CDR2 is ANQGSEA. V gave up 7 bases and J gave up 5 bases, with 15 bases separating them. The length of the CDR3 is 13 residues. DNA of the CDR3: TGCAGCGCCCGACCAACTCCTAACAATGAGCAGTTCTTC. This translates into CSARPTPNNEQFF.